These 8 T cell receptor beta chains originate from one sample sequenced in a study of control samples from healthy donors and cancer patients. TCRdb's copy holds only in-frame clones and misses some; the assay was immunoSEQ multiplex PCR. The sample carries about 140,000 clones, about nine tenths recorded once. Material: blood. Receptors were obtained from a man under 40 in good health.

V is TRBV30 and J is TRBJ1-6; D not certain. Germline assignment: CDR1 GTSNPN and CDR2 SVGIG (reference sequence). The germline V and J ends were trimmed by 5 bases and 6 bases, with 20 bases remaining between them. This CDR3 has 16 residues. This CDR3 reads CAWGREGTELNSPLHF. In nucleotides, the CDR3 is TGTGCCTGGGGGCGAGAAGGAACAGAACTTAATTCACCCCTCCACTTT. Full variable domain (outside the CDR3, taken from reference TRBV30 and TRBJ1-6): SQTIHQWPATLVQPVGSPLSLECTVEGTSNPNLYWYRQAAGRGLQLLFYSVGIGQISSEVPQNLSASRPQDRQFILSSKKLLLSDSGFYLCAWGREGTELNSPLHFGNGTRLTVT.

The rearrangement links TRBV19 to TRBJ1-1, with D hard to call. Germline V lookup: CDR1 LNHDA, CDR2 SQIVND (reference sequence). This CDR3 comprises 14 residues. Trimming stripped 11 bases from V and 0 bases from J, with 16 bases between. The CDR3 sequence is CASNRGGLNTEAFF. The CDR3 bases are TGTGCCTCTAACCGGGGAGGGCTGAACACTGAAGCTTTCTTT.

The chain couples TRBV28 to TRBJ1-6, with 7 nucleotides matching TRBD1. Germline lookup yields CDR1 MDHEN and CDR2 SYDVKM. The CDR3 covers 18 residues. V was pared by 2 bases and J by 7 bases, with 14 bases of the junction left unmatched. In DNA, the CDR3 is TGTGCCAGCAGTTTACGGAGTTTCAGGACAGGCGGAAATTCACCCCTCCACTTT. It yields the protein CASSLRSFRTGGNSPLHF.

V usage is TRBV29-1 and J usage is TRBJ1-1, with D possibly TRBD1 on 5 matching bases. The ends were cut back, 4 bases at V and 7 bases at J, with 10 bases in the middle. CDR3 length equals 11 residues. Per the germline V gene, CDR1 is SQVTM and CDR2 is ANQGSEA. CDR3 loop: CSVGGLVEAFF. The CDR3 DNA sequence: TGCAGCGTTGGGGGACTTGTTGAAGCTTTCTTT.

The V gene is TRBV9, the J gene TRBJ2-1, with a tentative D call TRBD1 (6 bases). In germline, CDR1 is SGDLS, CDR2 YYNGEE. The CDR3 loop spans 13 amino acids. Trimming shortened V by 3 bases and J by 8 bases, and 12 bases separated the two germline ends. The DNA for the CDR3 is TGTGCCAGCAGCGGGACAGCTGTATATGAGCAGTTCTTC. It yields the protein CASSGTAVYEQFF.

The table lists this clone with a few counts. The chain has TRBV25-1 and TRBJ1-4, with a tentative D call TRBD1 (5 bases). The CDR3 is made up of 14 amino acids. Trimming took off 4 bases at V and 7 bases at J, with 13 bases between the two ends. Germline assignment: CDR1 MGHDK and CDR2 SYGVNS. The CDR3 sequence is CASSGQGEAEKLFF. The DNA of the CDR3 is TGTGCCAGCAGTGGCCAGGGAGAGGCTGAAAAACTGTTTTTT.

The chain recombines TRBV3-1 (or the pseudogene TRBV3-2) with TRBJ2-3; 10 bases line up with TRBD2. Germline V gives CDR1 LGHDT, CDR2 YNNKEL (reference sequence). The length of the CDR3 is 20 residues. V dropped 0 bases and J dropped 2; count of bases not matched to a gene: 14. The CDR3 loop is CASSQEIASGRMAPTDTQYF. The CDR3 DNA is TGTGCCAGCAGCCAAGAAATCGCTAGCGGGAGAATGGCTCCCACAGATACGCAGTATTTT.

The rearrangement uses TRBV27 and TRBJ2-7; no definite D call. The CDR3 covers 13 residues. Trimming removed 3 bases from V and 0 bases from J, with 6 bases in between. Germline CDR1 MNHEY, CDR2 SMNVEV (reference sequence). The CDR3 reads CASSFTNSYEQYF. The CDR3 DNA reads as TGTGCCAGCAGTTTCACAAACTCCTACGAGCAGTACTTC.